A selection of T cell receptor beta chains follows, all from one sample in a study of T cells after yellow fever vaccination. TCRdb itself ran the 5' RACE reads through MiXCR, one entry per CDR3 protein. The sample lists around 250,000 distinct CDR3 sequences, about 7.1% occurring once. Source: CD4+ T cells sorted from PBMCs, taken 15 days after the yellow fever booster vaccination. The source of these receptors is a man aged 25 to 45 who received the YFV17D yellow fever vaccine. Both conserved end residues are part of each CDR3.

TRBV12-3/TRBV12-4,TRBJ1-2,CASSLSSGTYGYTF
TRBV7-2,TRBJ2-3,CASSPGLRCDTQYF
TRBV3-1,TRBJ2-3,CASSHLGTFTDTQYF
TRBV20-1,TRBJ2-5,CSAPLAGAETQYF
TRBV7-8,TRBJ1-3,CASSLSTGGGNTIYF
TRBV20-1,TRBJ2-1,CSARGERQGGYNEQFF
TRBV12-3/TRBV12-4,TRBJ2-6,CASREGGRAPPVLTF
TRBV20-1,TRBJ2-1,CSAKGGAAGGRGNEQFF
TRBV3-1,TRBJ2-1,CASSPLGQGEDNEQFF
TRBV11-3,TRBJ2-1,CASSLDGAGGLGEQFF
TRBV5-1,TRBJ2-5,CASSWDSKETQYF
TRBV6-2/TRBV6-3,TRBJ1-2,CASCYALGYGYTF
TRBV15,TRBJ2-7,CATSRFREINYEQYF
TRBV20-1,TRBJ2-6,CSALGLAGSGANVLTF
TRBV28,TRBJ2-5,CASSLHSGQETQYF
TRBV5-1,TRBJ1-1,CASSDRTGDTEAFF
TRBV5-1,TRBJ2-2,CASGQQNTGELFF
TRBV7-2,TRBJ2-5,CASSASWVKETQYF
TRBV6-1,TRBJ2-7,CASSGRVNEQYF
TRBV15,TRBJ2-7,CATSSTGTGNYEQYF
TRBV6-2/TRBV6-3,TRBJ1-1,CASSNRGVATEAFF
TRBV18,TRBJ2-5,CASSPLLGGAETQYF
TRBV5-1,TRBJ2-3,CASSKSGTRSTDTQYF
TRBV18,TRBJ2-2,CASSPLQDTNTGELFF
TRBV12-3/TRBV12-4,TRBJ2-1,CASIGRESYEQFF
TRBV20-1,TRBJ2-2,CSARGQKPGELFF
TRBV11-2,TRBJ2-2,CASRRLKELFF
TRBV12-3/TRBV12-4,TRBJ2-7,CASGKGSWGYEQYF
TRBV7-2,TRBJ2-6,CASSLAVFSGANVLTF
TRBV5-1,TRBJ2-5,CASSPRQSKMWVGTQYF
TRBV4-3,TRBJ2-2,CASSQEVLASGRIGELFF
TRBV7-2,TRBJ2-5,CASSVDLAGAKTQYF
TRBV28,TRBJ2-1,CAISTSGTSGYNEQFF
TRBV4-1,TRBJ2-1,CASSHGLEGLRINEQFF
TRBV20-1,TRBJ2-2,CSARESGTRPTGELFF